Sequencing of this T cell receptor (beta chain) was carried out in a study of T cells after yellow fever vaccination. General study results and limits: Any FACS-sorted repertoire could hold abundant clonotypes that contaminate it from the bulk population. Post-booster reappearance was seen for most primary-vaccination clones (around 96% CD4, roughly 88% CD8). Weaker, the secondary response had a peak occurring faster, on day 5 versus 15.

One entry per CDR3 protein, called by TCRdb with MiXCR from the 5' RACE reads. The data show around 400,000 distinct CDR3 sequences, 9.5% to 13% seen once. Remarks on this clonotype: The antigen is undetermined.

Germline V gene lookup returns CDR1 DFQATT and CDR2 SNEGSKA (reference sequence). The CDR3 is 16 amino acids. The sequenced sample was PBMCs, obtained on the day of the first yellow fever vaccination. This sequence was found in a man aged 18 to 35 who received the YFV17D yellow fever vaccine. This chain joins TRBV20-1 and TRBJ2-1, with D hard to call. The CDR3 DNA reads as TGCAGCTTCTGGCCCCTGCCTCCGGGCGGTTACAATGAGCAGTTCTTC. Translation: CSFWPLPPGGYNEQFF.